This entry concerns a single T cell receptor beta chain. Its antigen is undetermined. This sample was taken from a study of T-cell memory formation after mild COVID-19. Notes on the study in general: Day 37-peaking second-wave clones had unconfirmed SARS-CoV-2 specificity. Day 15 to 85 contracting clones showed balanced CD4/CD8; later expanders leaned CD4+.

Researchers used 5'RACE with constant-segment primers to make TCR alpha and TCR beta cDNA libraries that carry sample barcodes and UMIs. TCRdb re-called the 5' RACE reads with MiXCR, one entry per CDR3 protein. Of hundreds of thousands of distinct CDR3 sequences detected, 28% appear once; the ten largest clones hold roughly 14%. Germline CDR1 reads LNHDA; CDR2 reads SQIVND (reference sequence). CDR3 length equals 12 residues. V was shortened by 3 bases and J by 4 bases, with 6 bases between the two germline ends. This receptor was identified in an adult woman who had mild COVID-19 (a few samples of this study predate the infection). Cell type and time point are not known. What was sequenced was PBMCs or a T cell subset sorted from them (not recorded which). The chain carries TRBV19 and TRBJ1-1; D remains ambiguous. As DNA, the CDR3 is TGTGCCAGTAGTATGGCGGGCACTGAAGCTTTCTTT. This translates into CASSMAGTEAFF.